The rows below give T cell receptor beta chains drawn from one sample of a study of a mutant IDH1 vaccine in newly diagnosed glioma. Using immunoSEQ multiplex PCR, the repertoire was profiled, and TCRdb retains in-frame clones only, with some absent. The table has around 35,000 clones, roughly 80% seen once. Their antigens remain unidentified. The input for sequencing was PBMCs, taken from a glioma patient whose treatment included an IDH1 peptide vaccine. The receptors stem from a man younger than 45 with glioma. CDR3s include the opening cysteine and the closing phenylalanine or tryptophan. The D gene is left open where the match is weak. Only part of the rows carry a size: once, few, many, or a class if the clone is expanded.

clone_size: NA; v_call: TRBV6-5; j_call: TRBJ1-4; cdr3_length: 14; d_call: TRBD1; cdr3_nt: TGTGCCAGCAGTTCAGGACAGGACAATGAAAAACTGTTTTTT; cdr3_aa: CASSSGQDNEKLFF
clone_size: NA; v_call: TRBV5-1; j_call: TRBJ2-7; cdr3_length: 14; d_call: TRBD1; cdr3_nt: TGCGCCAGCAGAGGACAGGGAGGTCCCTACGAGCAGTACTTC; cdr3_aa: CASRGQGGPYEQYF
clone_size: NA; v_call: TRBV30; j_call: TRBJ1-5; cdr3_length: 14; d_call: NA; cdr3_nt: TGTGCCTGGAGTGAAGACCTTAGCAATCAGCCCCAGCATTTT; cdr3_aa: CAWSEDLSNQPQHF
clone_size: NA; v_call: TRBV4-1; j_call: TRBJ1-5; cdr3_length: 16; d_call: TRBD1; cdr3_nt: TGCGCCAGCAGCCAAGATGCAGGGGGGACCCCTCAGCCCCAGCATTTT; cdr3_aa: CASSQDAGGTPQPQHF
clone_size: NA; v_call: TRBV4-1; j_call: TRBJ2-3; cdr3_length: 17; d_call: NA; cdr3_nt: TGCGCCAGCAGCCCATTATCTGAGACAGACCCCACAGATACGCAGTATTTT; cdr3_aa: CASSPLSETDPTDTQYF
clone_size: few; v_call: TRBV9; j_call: TRBJ1-1; cdr3_length: 14; d_call: TRBD1; cdr3_nt: TGTGCCAGCAGCAAGCGACAGGGATCCACTGAAGCTTTCTTT; cdr3_aa: CASSKRQGSTEAFF
clone_size: NA; v_call: TRBV9; j_call: TRBJ2-7; cdr3_length: 14; d_call: TRBD2; cdr3_nt: TGTGCCAGCAGCGTAGATAGCGGGAGGGACGAGCAGTACTTC; cdr3_aa: CASSVDSGRDEQYF
clone_size: NA; v_call: TRBV2; j_call: TRBJ2-5; cdr3_length: 15; d_call: TRBD2; cdr3_nt: TGTGCCAGCAGCTTATTAGCGGGCCTCCAAGAGACCCAGTACTTC; cdr3_aa: CASSLLAGLQETQYF
clone_size: NA; v_call: TRBV2; j_call: TRBJ1-4; cdr3_length: 14; d_call: NA; cdr3_nt: TGTGCCAGCAGTGAATATGGGGACAAAGAAAAACTGTTTTTT; cdr3_aa: CASSEYGDKEKLFF
clone_size: NA; v_call: TRBV2; j_call: TRBJ1-3; cdr3_length: 15; d_call: NA; cdr3_nt: TGTGCCAGCAGTGGGCAGGGATACTCTGGAAACACCATATATTTT; cdr3_aa: CASSGQGYSGNTIYF
clone_size: NA; v_call: TRBV9; j_call: TRBJ1-2; cdr3_length: 14; d_call: TRBD1; cdr3_nt: TGTGCCAGCAGCGTAGGGGACAGGAACTATGGCTACACCTTC; cdr3_aa: CASSVGDRNYGYTF
clone_size: NA; v_call: TRBV27; j_call: TRBJ2-4; cdr3_length: 17; d_call: NA; cdr3_nt: TGTGCCAGCAGTCCCCATGGGGGGCTTATTACCAAAAACATTCAGTACTTC; cdr3_aa: CASSPHGGLITKNIQYF
clone_size: NA; v_call: TRBV28; j_call: TRBJ1-5; cdr3_length: 15; d_call: NA; cdr3_nt: TGTGCCAGCACCTCAGGGAGGGGAGGCAGTCAGCCCCAGCATTTT; cdr3_aa: CASTSGRGGSQPQHF
clone_size: NA; v_call: TRBV6-5; j_call: TRBJ2-1; cdr3_length: 14; d_call: NA; cdr3_nt: TGTGCCAGCAGTTACTCGAACGGGGCCGGTGAGCAGTTCTTC; cdr3_aa: CASSYSNGAGEQFF
clone_size: NA; v_call: TRBV7-6; j_call: TRBJ2-7; cdr3_length: 16; d_call: NA; cdr3_nt: TGTGCCAGCAGCTTAGCGTCCCCCCAATCGTCGTACGAGCAGTACTTC; cdr3_aa: CASSLASPQSSYEQYF
clone_size: NA; v_call: TRBV30; j_call: TRBJ2-2; cdr3_length: 16; d_call: TRBD2; cdr3_nt: TGTGCCTGGGGCCTAGCGGGGGGGTATATCACCGGGGAGCTGTTTTTT; cdr3_aa: CAWGLAGGYITGELFF
clone_size: NA; v_call: TRBV6-5; j_call: TRBJ2-7; cdr3_length: 12; d_call: NA; cdr3_nt: TGTGCCAGCAGTTACCGGAGGGGAGAGCAGTACTTC; cdr3_aa: CASSYRRGEQYF
clone_size: NA; v_call: TRBV9; j_call: TRBJ1-4; cdr3_length: 14; d_call: NA; cdr3_nt: TGTGCCAGCAGCGTATCGGGAGTTAATGAAAAACTGTTTTTT; cdr3_aa: CASSVSGVNEKLFF
clone_size: NA; v_call: TRBV4-2; j_call: TRBJ1-2; cdr3_length: 17; d_call: NA; cdr3_nt: TGTGCCAGCAGCCAAGCGGGCAGGACAAAAGAGAACTATGGCTACACCTTC; cdr3_aa: CASSQAGRTKENYGYTF
clone_size: NA; v_call: TRBV19; j_call: TRBJ1-2; cdr3_length: 14; d_call: NA; cdr3_nt: TGTGCCAGTAGTATCGGGGACAATAACTATGGCTACACCTTC; cdr3_aa: CASSIGDNNYGYTF
clone_size: NA; v_call: TRBV5-8; j_call: TRBJ2-1; cdr3_length: 13; d_call: NA; cdr3_nt: TGTGCCAGCAGCCCAGACGGATGGGATGAGCAGTTCTTC; cdr3_aa: CASSPDGWDEQFF
clone_size: once; v_call: TRBV27; j_call: TRBJ2-1; cdr3_length: 15; d_call: NA; cdr3_nt: TGTGCCAGCAGTTTAGCAGGAAGCTCCTACAATGAGCAGTTCTTC; cdr3_aa: CASSLAGSSYNEQFF
clone_size: NA; v_call: TRBV7-8; j_call: TRBJ1-3; cdr3_length: 16; d_call: TRBD1; cdr3_nt: TGTGCCAGCAGCCCCCGACAGGGAAACTACGGAAACACCATATATTTT; cdr3_aa: CASSPRQGNYGNTIYF
clone_size: few; v_call: TRBV10-2; j_call: TRBJ2-7; cdr3_length: 14; d_call: TRBD2; cdr3_nt: TGCGCCAGCTCCGGACTAGCGGGATTTTACGAGCAGTACTTC; cdr3_aa: CASSGLAGFYEQYF
clone_size: NA; v_call: TRBV4-3; j_call: TRBJ2-6; cdr3_length: 19; d_call: TRBD1; cdr3_nt: TGCGCCAGCAGCCAAGACACTGGACAGGGGAGGACTGGGGCCAACGTCCTGACTTTC; cdr3_aa: CASSQDTGQGRTGANVLTF
clone_size: few; v_call: TRBV9; j_call: TRBJ2-5; cdr3_length: 14; d_call: NA; cdr3_nt: TGTGCCAGCAGCGTAGGGGGCCCTAGAGAGACCCAGTACTTC; cdr3_aa: CASSVGGPRETQYF
clone_size: NA; v_call: TRBV7-8; j_call: TRBJ2-7; cdr3_length: 14; d_call: TRBD1; cdr3_nt: TGTGCCAGCAGCTTGGGACAGGGGGCCTACGAGCAGTACTTC; cdr3_aa: CASSLGQGAYEQYF
clone_size: NA; v_call: TRBV7-2; j_call: TRBJ2-3; cdr3_length: 15; d_call: TRBD1; cdr3_nt: TGTGCCAGCAGCTTAGCGCAACAGGGGACAGATACGCAGTATTTT; cdr3_aa: CASSLAQQGTDTQYF
clone_size: NA; v_call: TRBV19; j_call: TRBJ1-2; cdr3_length: 16; d_call: NA; cdr3_nt: TGTGCCAGTAGTAATCCTTGGCAGGGAAGTAACTATGGCTACACCTTC; cdr3_aa: CASSNPWQGSNYGYTF
clone_size: NA; v_call: TRBV5-1; j_call: TRBJ2-7; cdr3_length: 12; d_call: NA; cdr3_nt: TGCGCCAGCAGCTTGGCGGGCCTCGAGCAGTACTTC; cdr3_aa: CASSLAGLEQYF
clone_size: NA; v_call: TRBV4-3; j_call: TRBJ2-2; cdr3_length: 15; d_call: NA; cdr3_nt: TGCGCCAGCACACGAGGGACACCAAACACCGGGGAGCTGTTTTTT; cdr3_aa: CASTRGTPNTGELFF
clone_size: NA; v_call: TRBV5-1; j_call: TRBJ2-5; cdr3_length: 14; d_call: NA; cdr3_nt: TGCGCCAGCAGGCTGCTGGGGGGTCTAGGGGCCCAGTACTTC; cdr3_aa: CASRLLGGLGAQYF
clone_size: NA; v_call: TRBV10-2; j_call: TRBJ2-7; cdr3_length: 13; d_call: NA; cdr3_nt: TGCGCCAGCAGTTCGGGGGCGGGCTACGAGCAGTACTTC; cdr3_aa: CASSSGAGYEQYF
clone_size: NA; v_call: TRBV2; j_call: TRBJ2-7; cdr3_length: 12; d_call: TRBD2; cdr3_nt: TGTGCCAGCAGAGGCGGGGGATACGAGCAGTACTTC; cdr3_aa: CASRGGGYEQYF
clone_size: NA; v_call: TRBV4-1; j_call: TRBJ1-6; cdr3_length: 13; d_call: NA; cdr3_nt: TGCGCCAGCAGCCCTATGACGAATTCACCCCTCCACTTT; cdr3_aa: CASSPMTNSPLHF
clone_size: NA; v_call: TRBV7-2; j_call: TRBJ1-1; cdr3_length: 13; d_call: TRBD1; cdr3_nt: TGTGCCAGCAGCGACGGACAGGGGGCCGTAGCTTTCTTT; cdr3_aa: CASSDGQGAVAFF
clone_size: NA; v_call: TRBV10-3; j_call: TRBJ1-6; cdr3_length: 13; d_call: TRBD1; cdr3_nt: TGTGCCATCAGTGGGGACAGGGTTTCACCCCTCCACTTT; cdr3_aa: CAISGDRVSPLHF
clone_size: NA; v_call: TRBV14; j_call: TRBJ1-2; cdr3_length: 14; d_call: NA; cdr3_nt: TGTGCCAGCAGCCAAGACGGTAAAGGCTATGGCTACACCTTC; cdr3_aa: CASSQDGKGYGYTF
clone_size: NA; v_call: TRBV6-6; j_call: TRBJ2-7; cdr3_length: 13; d_call: NA; cdr3_nt: TGTGCCAGCAGTTACTGGCAGGGCGGGGAGCAGTACTTC; cdr3_aa: CASSYWQGGEQYF
clone_size: NA; v_call: TRBV10-3; j_call: TRBJ2-7; cdr3_length: 16; d_call: TRBD2; cdr3_nt: TGTGCCATCAGTGAGTCGGGACTAGCGGACTCCTACGAGCAGTACTTC; cdr3_aa: CAISESGLADSYEQYF
clone_size: NA; v_call: TRBV27; j_call: TRBJ1-4; cdr3_length: 14; d_call: NA; cdr3_nt: TGTGCCAGCAGTGTGACACAGTCTAATGAAAAACTGTTTTTT; cdr3_aa: CASSVTQSNEKLFF
clone_size: NA; v_call: TRBV19; j_call: TRBJ1-1; cdr3_length: 14; d_call: TRBD1; cdr3_nt: TGTGCCAGTAGTTACAGGGGGACGGACACTGAAGCTTTCTTT; cdr3_aa: CASSYRGTDTEAFF
clone_size: NA; v_call: TRBV2; j_call: TRBJ2-2; cdr3_length: 14; d_call: NA; cdr3_nt: TGTGCCTGGAGGGGCCGTAGGAACACCGGGGAGCTGTTTTTT; cdr3_aa: CAWRGRRNTGELFF
clone_size: NA; v_call: TRBV5-1; j_call: TRBJ1-3; cdr3_length: 16; d_call: NA; cdr3_nt: TGCGCCAGCAGCTTGGCCTTCGGACCCTCTGGAAACACCATATATTTT; cdr3_aa: CASSLAFGPSGNTIYF
clone_size: few; v_call: TRBV5-5; j_call: TRBJ1-2; cdr3_length: 13; d_call: NA; cdr3_nt: TGTGCCAGCAGCTTACAGCTAAACTATGGCTACACCTTC; cdr3_aa: CASSLQLNYGYTF
clone_size: NA; v_call: TRBV30; j_call: TRBJ1-2; cdr3_length: 12; d_call: NA; cdr3_nt: TGTGCCTGGAGTACAGGGAACTATGGCTACACCTTC; cdr3_aa: CAWSTGNYGYTF
clone_size: NA; v_call: TRBV6-5; j_call: TRBJ2-7; cdr3_length: 15; d_call: TRBD2; cdr3_nt: TGTGCCAGCAGGGGGGGGGACTCCTACTCCTACGAGCAGTACTTC; cdr3_aa: CASRGGDSYSYEQYF
clone_size: NA; v_call: TRBV30; j_call: TRBJ1-4; cdr3_length: 13; d_call: NA; cdr3_nt: TGTGCCTGGAATCGAGGCGGGAATGAAAAACTGTTTTTT; cdr3_aa: CAWNRGGNEKLFF
clone_size: NA; v_call: TRBV5-1; j_call: TRBJ2-6; cdr3_length: 16; d_call: TRBD1; cdr3_nt: TGCGCCAGCAGCTTGACGACAGGGCCTGGGGCCAACGTCCTGACTTTC; cdr3_aa: CASSLTTGPGANVLTF